The present T cell receptor (beta chain) was sequenced within a study of blood T cell repertoires in COVID-19. Using immunoSEQ multiplex PCR, the repertoire was profiled, and TCRdb retains in-frame clones only, with some absent. Seen here are more than 150,000 clones, around 87% observed once, and the top ten hold around 2.6%. Germline V gives CDR1 SGDLS, CDR2 YYNGEE. V lost 0 bases and J 2 bases, leaving 9 bases between the germline ends. This CDR3 has 15 residues. The chain recombines TRBV9 with TRBJ1-3; D gene ambiguous. This receptor was identified in a man in his forties or fifties with active or convalescent COVID-19. The specimen was peripheral blood. CDR3 in amino acids: CASSVAAGPGNTIYF. For the CDR3, the DNA is TGTGCCAGCAGCGTAGCAGCGGGTCCTGGAAACACCATATATTTT.